The next 19 T cell receptor beta chains were all read from a single sample in a study of blood T cells in healthy people across ages. A second PCR, run for about 7 to 11 cycles, used a sample-barcoded 5' primer plus a J-beta primer mix. TCRdb passed the 5' RACE reads through MiXCR, listing each CDR3 protein once. This table holds over 500,000 distinct CDR3 sequences, more than 45% found once. Sequencing was carried out using blood. These receptors came from a woman of 80 years or more in good health.

Many counts were recorded for this clonotype. The chain links TRBV12-3 or TRBV12-4 to TRBJ2-7, with D possibly matching TRBD1 (6 bases). Trimming cost V 0 bases and J 0 bases, with 12 bases left between them. This CDR3 region has 16 residues. CDR3 DNA: TGTGCCAGCAGTTTAGCGCAGGGGCTGGACTCCTACGAGCAGTACTTC. Amino acid sequence: CASSLAQGLDSYEQYF.

Details on this clonotype: This may be a read error, as it is one base from a much larger clone. The genes are TRBV4-2 and TRBJ2-5, with TRBD2 as a possible D gene (5 bases). From germline, CDR1 is LGHNA and CDR2 YNFKEQ. The CDR3 loop spans 16 amino acids. Here the CDR3 DNA reads TGTGCCGGCAGCCAAGATTCCCCGCTAGCAAAAGAGACCCAGTACTTC. Amino acid sequence: CAGSQDSPLAKETQYF.

In the case of this clonotype: This sequence may be a read error, since a much larger clone differs from it by one base. V usage is TRBV4-1 and J usage is TRBJ2-1, with TRBD2 identical over 8 bases. This CDR3 region has 17 residues. Germline V gene sequence: CDR1 MGHRA, CDR2 YSYEKL. CDR3 DNA: TGCGCCAGCAGCCAATCTCCCACTAGCGGTTCCTACGATGAGCAGTTCTTC. Its protein is CASSQSPTSGSYDEQFF.

This clonotype was seen at least ten times. The chain joins TRBV5-1 to TRBJ1-4; tentatively, D is TRBD1 (6 bases). Germline loops: CDR1 SGHRS, CDR2 YFSETQ. CDR3 length: 16 amino acids. V lost 3 bases and J 7 bases, leaving 19 bases between the germline ends. This CDR3 is CASSSGPSQGSEKLFF. CDR3 DNA sequence: TGCGCCAGCAGCTCAGGACCCTCACAGGGTAGTGAAAAACTGTTTTTT.

This clonotype has only a few counts. The rearrangement joins TRBV20-1 to TRBJ1-1; D uncertain. Germline CDR1 is DFQATT and CDR2 is SNEGSKA (reference sequence). This CDR3 is built from 12 residues. The CDR3 DNA sequence: TGCAGGGGAAAGGCCACGCGAACTGAAGCTTTCTTT. Translating it yields CRGKATRTEAFF.

Note on this clonotype: A much more abundant neighbour one base away suggests this may be a read error. This chain connects TRBV29-1 to TRBJ2-7, with a possible D match to TRBD2 (5 bases). V dropped 8 bases and J dropped 3 bases, with 14 bases sitting between them. CDR3 length equals 12 residues. Germline V gives CDR1 SQVTM, CDR2 ANQGSEA. CDR3 sequence (DNA): TGCAGCTATGCGGGCGGAAGCTACGAGCAGTACTTC. The encoded protein is CSYAGGSYEQYF.

A few counts support this clonotype. This chain links TRBV15 with TRBJ1-1; D gene ambiguous. There are 16 residues in the CDR3. The V gene's germline CDR1 is LNHNV and CDR2 YYDKDF (reference sequence). V shed 0 bases and J shed 1 base, with 12 bases lying between them. The CDR3 region is CATSREGGGGNTEAFF. In DNA form, the CDR3 reads TGTGCCACCAGCAGAGAAGGTGGCGGAGGGAACACTGAAGCTTTCTTT.

This clonotype has a count of ten or more. The genes are TRBV7-2 and TRBJ1-2; the match to TRBD1 covers 7 bases. The CDR3 is made up of 14 amino acids. Germline CDR1 is SGHTA and CDR2 is FQGNSA. The trim removed 4 bases at V and 2 bases at J, leaving 4 bases unmatched. CDR3 in amino acids: CASSSPQGNYGYTF. DNA for the CDR3: TGTGCCAGCAGCTCACCACAGGGGAACTATGGCTACACCTTC.

J is TRBJ2-3 and V is TRBV5-5; unclear D gene. Trimming removed 2 bases at V and 11 bases at J, with 24 bases between. Germline V gene data show CDR1 as SGHKS and CDR2 as YYEKEE (reference sequence). This CDR3 has 16 amino acids. CDR3 in DNA: TGTGCCAGCAGCTTCCTCGTAGGGCGCCTCTTAGGTAGGCAGTATTTT. Translated, it gives CASSFLVGRLLGRQYF.

The chain employs TRBV11-3 and TRBJ2-1, with D perhaps matching TRBD1 or TRBD2 (5 bases each). The CDR3 consists of 15 residues. Trimming took 5 bases from V and 10 from J, leaving 21 bases between them. Looked up from germline, CDR1 is SGHNT and CDR2 is YENEEA. The CDR3 sequence is CASSPRRGFGEEQFF. CDR3 coding DNA: TGTGCCAGCAGCCCGCGACGGGGCTTTGGTGAGGAGCAGTTCTTC.

The CDR3 DNA is TGTGCCGCAGGACAGCGGGATAGGGCCGGGGAGCTGTTTTTT. Translated, it gives CAAGQRDRAGELFF. V gene TRBV24-1 combines with J gene TRBJ2-2, with D possibly TRBD2 on 7 matching bases. The CDR3 sequence is 14 residues long. Trimming removed 12 bases at V and 6 bases at J, with 19 bases between. CDR1 is KGHDR, CDR2 SFDVKD, per germline.

The rearrangement joins TRBV7-8 to TRBJ2-2; no firm D call. The CDR3 length is 12 residues. V dropped 8 bases and J dropped 6 bases, with 10 bases sitting between them. CDR1 and CDR2 (germline): SGHVS, FQNEAQ. CDR3 region: CASGLRAGELFF. The CDR3 nucleotides read TGTGCCAGCGGGCTCCGCGCCGGGGAGCTGTTTTTT.

As regards this clonotype: This could be a read error, since a much larger clone is one nucleotide away. The CDR3 loop is CASSQGLGSGANVLAF. DNA for the CDR3: TGTGCCAGCAGCCAAGGGCTAGGCTCTGGGGCCAACGTCCTGGCTTTC. This chain uses TRBV3-1 with TRBJ2-6; D possibly corresponds to TRBD1 (5 bases). The CDR3 sequence is 16 residues long. CDR1 is LGHDT and CDR2 is YNNKEL in the germline V gene (reference sequence).

Worth noting for this clonotype: With a much larger clone just one base away, this may be a read error. The rearrangement links TRBV10-2 to TRBJ2-1; 8 positions match TRBD2. The end of the DNA fits TRBJ2-7 better, so the J call may be wrong. The CDR3 spans 15 residues. Germline CDR1 reads WSHSY; CDR2 reads SAAADI. The CDR3 sequence is CASSRLRGGADEQYF. The DNA of the CDR3 is TGCGCCAGCAGTCGCCTTCGGGGGGGGGCGGATGAGCAGTACTTC.

This sequence joins TRBV7-2 and TRBJ1-5; a possible D gene is TRBD1 (5 bases). The V end lost 0 bases, the J end lost 5 bases, and 11 bases lay between the germline ends. Germline loops: CDR1 SGHTA, CDR2 FQGNSA. The CDR3 has 15 residues. In DNA form, the CDR3 reads TGTGCCAGCAGCTTAGCGTCCGGGGGGGATCAGCCCCAGCATTTT. This codes for CASSLASGGDQPQHF.

This clonotype was recorded a few times. The chain couples TRBV18 to TRBJ1-5, with a tentative D call TRBD1 (5 bases). The CDR3 has 14 residues. V was cut by 3 bases and J by 5 bases, with 11 bases left in between. In germline, CDR1 is KGHSH, CDR2 LQKENI. CDR3 DNA sequence: TGTGCCAGCTCACCGCAGGGAGAGGATCAGCCCCAGCATTTT. Its translation: CASSPQGEDQPQHF.

This clonotype appeared a few times. The J gene is TRBJ2-1, the V gene TRBV3-1; either TRBD1 or TRBD2 may fit D (5 bases each). Germline loops: CDR1 LGHDT, CDR2 YNNKEL (reference sequence). Deletions cut 3 bases from V and 2 bases from J, with 11 bases between. The CDR3 loop spans 15 amino acids. For the CDR3, the DNA is TGTGCCAGCAGCCATGACCGGGACCCCTACAATGAGCAGTTCTTC. This sequence encodes CASSHDRDPYNEQFF.

This clonotype was observed many times. The chain carries TRBV20-1 and TRBJ2-5; D perhaps matches TRBD1 (5 bases). Germline V gives CDR1 DFQATT, CDR2 SNEGSKA (reference sequence). The CDR3 extends over 12 amino acids. Trimming removed 3 bases from V and 2 bases from J, with 7 bases in between. CDR3 coding DNA: TGCAGTGCTAGCGACAGACAAGAGACCCAGTACTTC. Amino acid sequence: CSASDRQETQYF.

In its sample, this clonotype was seen once. This may be a read error, as it is one base from a much larger clone. This chain joins TRBV11-2 and TRBJ2-7; TRBD2 might be the D (7 bases). Per the germline V gene, CDR1 is SGHAT and CDR2 is FQNNGV. V gave up 2 bases and J gave up 10 bases, with 24 bases separating them. The CDR3 runs to 16 residues. CDR3 amino acids: CASSLRGGLLEGAQYF. The CDR3 region has the DNA TGTGCCAGCAGCTTAAGGGGGGGACTCCTGGAAGGGGCCCAGTACTTC.